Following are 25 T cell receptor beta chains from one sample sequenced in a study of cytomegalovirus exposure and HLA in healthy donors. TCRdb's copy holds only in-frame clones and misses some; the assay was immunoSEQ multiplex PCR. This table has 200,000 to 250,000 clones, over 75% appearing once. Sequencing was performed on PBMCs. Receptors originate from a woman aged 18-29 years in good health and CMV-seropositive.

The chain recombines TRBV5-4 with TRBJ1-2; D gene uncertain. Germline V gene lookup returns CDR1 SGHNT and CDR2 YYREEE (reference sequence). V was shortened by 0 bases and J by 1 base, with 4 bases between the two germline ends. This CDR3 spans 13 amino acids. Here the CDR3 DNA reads TGTGCCAGCAGCTTGGCGGGTAACTATGGCTACACCTTC. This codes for CASSLAGNYGYTF.

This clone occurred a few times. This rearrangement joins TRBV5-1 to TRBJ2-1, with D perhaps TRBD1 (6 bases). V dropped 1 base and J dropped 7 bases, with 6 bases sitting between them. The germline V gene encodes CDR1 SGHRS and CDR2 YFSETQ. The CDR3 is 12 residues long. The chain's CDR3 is CASSLQGNEQFF. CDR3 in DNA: TGCGCCAGCAGCTTGCAGGGGAATGAGCAGTTCTTC. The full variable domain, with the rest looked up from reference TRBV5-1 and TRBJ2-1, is KAGVTQTPRYLIKTRGQQVTLSCSPISGHRSVSWYQQTPGQGLQFLFEYFSETQRNKGNFPGRFSGRQFSNSRSEMNVSTLELGDSALYLCASSLQGNEQFFGPGTRLTVL.

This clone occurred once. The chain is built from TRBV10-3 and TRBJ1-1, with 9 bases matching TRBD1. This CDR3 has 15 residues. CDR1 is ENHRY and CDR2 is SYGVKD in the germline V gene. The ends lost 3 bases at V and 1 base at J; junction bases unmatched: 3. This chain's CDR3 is CAISEGTGRNTEAFF. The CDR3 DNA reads TGTGCCATCAGTGAAGGGACAGGGAGGAACACTGAAGCTTTCTTT.

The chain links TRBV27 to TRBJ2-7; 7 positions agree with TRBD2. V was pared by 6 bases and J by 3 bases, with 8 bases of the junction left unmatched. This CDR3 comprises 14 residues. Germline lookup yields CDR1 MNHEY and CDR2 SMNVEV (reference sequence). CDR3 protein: CASSPRSGGYEQYF. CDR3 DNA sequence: TGTGCCAGCAGCCCGCGTTCGGGAGGCTACGAGCAGTACTTC.

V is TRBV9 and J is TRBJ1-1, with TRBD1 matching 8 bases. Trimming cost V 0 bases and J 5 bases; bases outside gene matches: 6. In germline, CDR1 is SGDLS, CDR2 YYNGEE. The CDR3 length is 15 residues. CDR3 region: CASSVGTGFRTEAFF. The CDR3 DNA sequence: TGTGCCAGCAGCGTAGGGACAGGGTTTAGGACTGAAGCTTTCTTT. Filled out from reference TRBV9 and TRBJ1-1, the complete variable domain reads DSGVTQTPKHLITATGQRVTLRCSPRSGDLSVYWYQQSLDQGLQFLIQYYNGEERAKGNILERFSAQQFPDLHSELNLSSLELGDSALYFCASSVGTGFRTEAFFGQGTRLTVV.

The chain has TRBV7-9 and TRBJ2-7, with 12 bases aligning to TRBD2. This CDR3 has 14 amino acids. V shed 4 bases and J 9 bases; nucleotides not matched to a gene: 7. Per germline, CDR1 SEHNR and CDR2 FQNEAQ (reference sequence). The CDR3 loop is CASSSTSGRSVQYF. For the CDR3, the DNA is TGTGCCAGCAGCTCCACTAGCGGGAGGAGCGTGCAGTACTTC.

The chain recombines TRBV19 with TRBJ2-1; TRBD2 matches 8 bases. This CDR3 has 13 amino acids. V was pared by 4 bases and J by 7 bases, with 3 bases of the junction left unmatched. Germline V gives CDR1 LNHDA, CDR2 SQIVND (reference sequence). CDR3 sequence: CASSTLAANEQFF. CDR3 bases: TGTGCCAGTAGTACACTAGCGGCTAATGAGCAGTTCTTC.

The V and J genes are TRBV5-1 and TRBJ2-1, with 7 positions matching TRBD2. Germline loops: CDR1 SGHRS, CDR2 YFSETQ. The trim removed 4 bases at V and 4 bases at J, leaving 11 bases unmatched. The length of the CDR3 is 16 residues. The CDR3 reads CASSHGLGGSYNEQFF. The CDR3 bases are TGCGCCAGCAGCCACGGACTAGGCGGGTCTTACAATGAGCAGTTCTTC.

CDR3 nucleotide sequence: TGTGCCAGCGGCGCGGGACAGGGCGGAAGGACCCAGCATTTT. Its protein product is CASGAGQGGRTQHF. V is TRBV2 and J is TRBJ1-5; 9 bases map to TRBD1. In germline, CDR1 is SNHLY, CDR2 FYNNEI. The CDR3 sequence is 14 residues long. Trimming cost V 8 bases and J 11 bases; bases outside gene matches: 13.

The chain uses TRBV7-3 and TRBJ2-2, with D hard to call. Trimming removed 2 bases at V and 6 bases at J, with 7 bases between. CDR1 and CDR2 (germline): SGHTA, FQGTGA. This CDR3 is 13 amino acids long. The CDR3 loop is CASSLRVPGELFF. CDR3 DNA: TGTGCCAGCAGCTTACGCGTGCCCGGGGAGCTGTTTTTT.

CDR3 bases: TGCGCCAGCAGCATAGACCCGACAGGGGCAACTAATGAAAAACTGTTTTTT. Encoded protein: CASSIDPTGATNEKLFF. The V call is TRBV5-1, the J call TRBJ1-4, with 8 positions matching TRBD1. CDR1 and CDR2 (germline): SGHRS, YFSETQ. This CDR3 spans 17 amino acids. Trimming took 4 bases from V and 0 from J; bases not matched to a gene: 8.

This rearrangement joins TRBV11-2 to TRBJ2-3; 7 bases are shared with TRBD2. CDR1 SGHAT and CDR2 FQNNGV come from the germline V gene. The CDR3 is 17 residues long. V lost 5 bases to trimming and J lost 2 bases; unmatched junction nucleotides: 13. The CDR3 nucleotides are TGTGCCAGCAGCCGAGGACACCCCGGGGGGACCACAGATACGCAGTATTTT. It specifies CASSRGHPGGTTDTQYF. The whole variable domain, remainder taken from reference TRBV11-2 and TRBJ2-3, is EAGVAQSPRYKIIEKRQSVAFWCNPISGHATLYWYQQILGQGPKLLIQFQNNGVVDDSQLPKDRFSAERLKGVDSTLKIQPAKLEDSAVYLCASSRGHPGGTTDTQYFGPGTRLTVL.

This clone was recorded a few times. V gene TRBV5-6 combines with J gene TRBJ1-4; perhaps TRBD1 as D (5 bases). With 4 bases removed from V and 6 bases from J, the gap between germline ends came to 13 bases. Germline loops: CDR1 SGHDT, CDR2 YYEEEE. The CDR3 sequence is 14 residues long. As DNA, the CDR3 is TGTGCCAGCAGCATCTGGGGGGTACATGAAAAACTGTTTTTT. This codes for CASSIWGVHEKLFF.

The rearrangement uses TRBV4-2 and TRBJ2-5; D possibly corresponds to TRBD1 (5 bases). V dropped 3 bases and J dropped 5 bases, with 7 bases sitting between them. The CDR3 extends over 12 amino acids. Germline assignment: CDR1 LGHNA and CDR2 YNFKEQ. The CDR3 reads CASSQGQETQYF. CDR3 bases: TGTGCCAGCAGCCAGGGGCAGGAGACCCAGTACTTC.

The CDR3, as DNA: TGCGCCAGCAGCCAAGGGCCGGCAGACACCTTTCCCTACGAGCAGTACTTC. It codes for CASSQGPADTFPYEQYF. The rearrangement uses TRBV4-1 and TRBJ2-7; no definite D call. This CDR3 spans 17 amino acids. Germline CDR1 reads MGHRA; CDR2 reads YSYEKL. Between the trimmed V and J ends, which lost 1 base and 2 bases, there was a span of 18 bases.

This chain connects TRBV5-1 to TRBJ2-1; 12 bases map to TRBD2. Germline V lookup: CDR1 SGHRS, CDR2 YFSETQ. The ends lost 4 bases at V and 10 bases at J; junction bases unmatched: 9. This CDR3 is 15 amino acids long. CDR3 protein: CASSVTSGSSREQFF. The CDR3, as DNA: TGCGCCAGCAGCGTGACTAGCGGGAGCTCTCGGGAGCAGTTCTTC.

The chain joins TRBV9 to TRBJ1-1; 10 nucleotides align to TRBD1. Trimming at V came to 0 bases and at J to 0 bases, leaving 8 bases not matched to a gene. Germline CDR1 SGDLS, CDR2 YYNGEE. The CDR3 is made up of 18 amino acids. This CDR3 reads CASSVGDRGNILNTEAFF. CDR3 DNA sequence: TGTGCCAGCAGCGTAGGGGACAGGGGAAATATATTGAACACTGAAGCTTTCTTT.

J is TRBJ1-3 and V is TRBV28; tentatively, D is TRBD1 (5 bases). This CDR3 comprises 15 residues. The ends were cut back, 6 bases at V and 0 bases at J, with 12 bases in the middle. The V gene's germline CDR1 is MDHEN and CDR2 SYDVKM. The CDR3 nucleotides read TGTGCCAGCAGACTCACAGGTATCTCTGGAAACACCATATATTTT. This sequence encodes CASRLTGISGNTIYF.

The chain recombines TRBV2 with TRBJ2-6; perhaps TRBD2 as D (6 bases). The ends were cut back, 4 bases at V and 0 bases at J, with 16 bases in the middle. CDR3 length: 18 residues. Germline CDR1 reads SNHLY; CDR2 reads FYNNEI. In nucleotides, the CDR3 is TGTGCCAGCAGTGTCCTCGCGGAGGGCCGCTCTGGGGCCAACGTCCTGACTTTC. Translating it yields CASSVLAEGRSGANVLTF.

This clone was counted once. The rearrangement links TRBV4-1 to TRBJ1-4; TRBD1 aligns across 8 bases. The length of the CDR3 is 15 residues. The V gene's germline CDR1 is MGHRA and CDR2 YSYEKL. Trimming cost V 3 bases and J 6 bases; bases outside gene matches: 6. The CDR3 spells CASSQTGTGYEKLFF. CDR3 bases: TGCGCCAGCAGCCAGACCGGGACAGGATATGAAAAACTGTTTTTT.

The CDR3 bases are TGTGCCAGCAGCCCTGGGACAGGAGGGGGTCGCTACACCTTC. It translates to CASSPGTGGGRYTF. This chain connects TRBV6-5 to TRBJ1-2; 8 nucleotides agree with TRBD1. This CDR3 has 14 amino acids. V lost 6 bases and J lost 9; bases outside the gene matches: 12. Germline assignment: CDR1 MNHEY and CDR2 SVGAGI.

The CDR3 is CAMPPGSHTGELFF. The CDR3 nucleotides are TGTGCCATGCCCCCCGGGTCGCACACCGGGGAGCTGTTTTTT. The chain carries TRBV27 and TRBJ2-2; D gene unclear. Between the trimmed V and J ends, which lost 10 bases and 3 bases, there was a span of 15 bases. The V gene's germline CDR1 is MNHEY and CDR2 SMNVEV (reference sequence). The CDR3 length is 14 residues.

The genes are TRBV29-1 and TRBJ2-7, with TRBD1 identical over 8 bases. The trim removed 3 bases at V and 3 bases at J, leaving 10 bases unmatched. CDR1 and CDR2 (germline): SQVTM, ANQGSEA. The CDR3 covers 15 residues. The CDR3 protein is CSVERTGQGHYEQYF. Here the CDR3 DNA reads TGCAGCGTTGAGCGGACAGGGCAGGGTCACTACGAGCAGTACTTC.

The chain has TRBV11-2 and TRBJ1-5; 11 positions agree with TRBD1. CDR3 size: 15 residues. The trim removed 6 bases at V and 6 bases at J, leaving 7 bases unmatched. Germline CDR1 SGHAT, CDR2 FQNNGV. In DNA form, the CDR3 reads TGTGCCAGCAGTCGCGGACAGGGGGCTGGTCAGCCCCAGCATTTT. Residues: CASSRGQGAGQPQHF.

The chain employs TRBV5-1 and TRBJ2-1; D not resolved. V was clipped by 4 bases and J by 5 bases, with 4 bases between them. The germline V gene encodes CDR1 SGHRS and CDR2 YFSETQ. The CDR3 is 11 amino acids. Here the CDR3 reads CASSRDNEQFF. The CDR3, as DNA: TGCGCCAGCAGCAGAGACAATGAGCAGTTCTTC.